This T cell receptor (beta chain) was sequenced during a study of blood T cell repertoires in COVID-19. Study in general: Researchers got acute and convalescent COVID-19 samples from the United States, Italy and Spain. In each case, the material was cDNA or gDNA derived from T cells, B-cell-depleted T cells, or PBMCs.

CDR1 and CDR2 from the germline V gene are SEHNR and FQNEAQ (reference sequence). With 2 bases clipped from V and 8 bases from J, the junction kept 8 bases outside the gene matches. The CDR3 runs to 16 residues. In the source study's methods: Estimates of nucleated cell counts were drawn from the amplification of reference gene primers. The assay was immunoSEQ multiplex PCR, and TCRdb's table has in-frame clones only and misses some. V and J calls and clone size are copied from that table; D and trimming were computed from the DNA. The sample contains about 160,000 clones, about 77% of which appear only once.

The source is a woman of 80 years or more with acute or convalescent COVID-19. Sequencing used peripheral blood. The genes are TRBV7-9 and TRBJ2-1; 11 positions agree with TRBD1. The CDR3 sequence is CASSLSRTGGRYEQFF. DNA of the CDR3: TGTGCCAGCAGCTTAAGTCGGACAGGGGGCAGGTATGAGCAGTTCTTC.